The sequence of this T cell receptor (beta chain) was determined in a study of OX40 agonist ivuxolimab in advanced cancers. Study overall: Patients took ivuxolimab, an agonistic anti-OX40 (CD134) antibody. About 42% of patients had received prior checkpoint inhibitor therapy. Overall study results and limits: Fewer expanded clones were found on average in CD4+ than in CD8+ T cells.

Measured with immunoSEQ multiplex PCR; TCRdb has only the in-frame clones, and not every one. The sample comprises some 150,000 clones, 90% of which are singletons, and 0.95% to 1.4% rests with the top ten. V was trimmed by 8 bases and J by 0 bases, leaving 14 bases between them. CDR3 size: 15 residues. Germline CDR1 reads SGHTA; CDR2 reads FQGNSA. On cycle 4 day 1 and cycle 7 day 1, as well as at baseline, blood was sampled. A note on this clone: The antigen is not known.

The clonotype comes from an adult with an advanced solid tumor such as melanoma, head and neck, liver or kidney cancer. The J gene is TRBJ1-3, the V gene TRBV7-2; D unresolved. Source: CD4+ or CD8+ T cells sorted from blood, taken in a trial of the OX40 agonist ivuxolimab. This chain's CDR3 is CASRLAGISGNTIYF. The DNA of the CDR3 is TGTGCCAGCCGCCTCGCGGGTATCTCTGGAAACACCATATATTTT.